What follows describes a single T cell receptor (beta chain). Its antigen is unidentified. Brentuximab vedotin exposure varied, and every patient relapsed after autologous stem cell transplantation. Patients had relapsed/refractory classical Hodgkin lymphoma with complete response, partial response or progressive disease as best response. Generated by immunoSEQ multiplex PCR, the TCRdb table keeps only in-frame clones and is missing some. The sample includes around 13,000 clones, around 78% of them seen just once. This sample stems from a study of PD-1 blockade in classical Hodgkin lymphoma. Study findings and constraints: Later analyses included only patients treated at least 1 year post-ASCT.

V lost 0 bases and J lost 3, with 7 bases in between. Germline CDR1 reads SGDLS; CDR2 reads YYNGEE. The CDR3 runs to 14 residues. This chain connects TRBV9 to TRBJ1-5; D not certain. This clonotype originated in a human donor with classical Hodgkin lymphoma. Sequenced here: peripheral blood mononuclear cells (PBMCs), sampled before the second cycle of nivolumab. This chain's CDR3 is CASSVGMDNQPQHF. The DNA for the CDR3 is TGTGCCAGCAGCGTAGGAATGGACAATCAGCCCCAGCATTTT.